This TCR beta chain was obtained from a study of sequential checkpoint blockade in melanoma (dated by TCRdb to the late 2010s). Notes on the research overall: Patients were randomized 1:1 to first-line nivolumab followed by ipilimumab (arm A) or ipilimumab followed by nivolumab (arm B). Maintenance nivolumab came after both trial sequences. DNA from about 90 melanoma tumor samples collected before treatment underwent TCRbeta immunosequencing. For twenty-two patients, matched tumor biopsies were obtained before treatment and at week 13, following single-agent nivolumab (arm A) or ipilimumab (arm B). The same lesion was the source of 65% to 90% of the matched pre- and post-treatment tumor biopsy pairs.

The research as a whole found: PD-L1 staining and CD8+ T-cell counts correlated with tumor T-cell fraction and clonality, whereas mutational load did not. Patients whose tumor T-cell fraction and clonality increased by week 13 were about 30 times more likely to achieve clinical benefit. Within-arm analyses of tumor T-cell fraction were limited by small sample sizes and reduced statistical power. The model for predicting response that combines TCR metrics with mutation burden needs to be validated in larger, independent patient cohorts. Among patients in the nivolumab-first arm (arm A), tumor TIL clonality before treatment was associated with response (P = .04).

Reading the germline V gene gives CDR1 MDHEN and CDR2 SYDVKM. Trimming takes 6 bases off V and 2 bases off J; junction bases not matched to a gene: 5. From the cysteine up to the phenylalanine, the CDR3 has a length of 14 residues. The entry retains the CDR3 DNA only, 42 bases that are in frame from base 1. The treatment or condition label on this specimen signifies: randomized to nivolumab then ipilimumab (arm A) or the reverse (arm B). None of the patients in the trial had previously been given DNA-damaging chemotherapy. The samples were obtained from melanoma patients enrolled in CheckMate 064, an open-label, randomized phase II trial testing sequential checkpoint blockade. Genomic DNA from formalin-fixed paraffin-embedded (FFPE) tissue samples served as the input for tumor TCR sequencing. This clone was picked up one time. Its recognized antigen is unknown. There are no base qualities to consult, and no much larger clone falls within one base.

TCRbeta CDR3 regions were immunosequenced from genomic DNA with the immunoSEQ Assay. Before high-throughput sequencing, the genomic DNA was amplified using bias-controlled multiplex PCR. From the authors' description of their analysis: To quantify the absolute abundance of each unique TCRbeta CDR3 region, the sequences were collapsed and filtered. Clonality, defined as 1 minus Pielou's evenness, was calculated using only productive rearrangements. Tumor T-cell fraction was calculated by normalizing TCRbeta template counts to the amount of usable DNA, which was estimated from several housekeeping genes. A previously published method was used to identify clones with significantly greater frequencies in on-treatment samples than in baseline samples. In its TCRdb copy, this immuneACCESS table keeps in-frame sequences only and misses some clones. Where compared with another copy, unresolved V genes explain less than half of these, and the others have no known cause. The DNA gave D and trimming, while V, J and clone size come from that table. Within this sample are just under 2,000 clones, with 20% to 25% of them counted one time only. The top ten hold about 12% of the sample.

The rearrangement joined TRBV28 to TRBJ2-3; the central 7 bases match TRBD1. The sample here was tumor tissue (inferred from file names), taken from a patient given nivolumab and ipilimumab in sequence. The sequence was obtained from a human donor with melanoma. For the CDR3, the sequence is CASRGTGVTDTQYF. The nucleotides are TGTGCCAGCAGGGGTACAGGGGTCACAGATACGCAGTATTTT.